The clone carrying this T cell receptor beta chain has ten or more counts. The entry originates in a study of cytomegalovirus exposure and HLA in healthy donors. Sequenced by immunoSEQ multiplex PCR; TCRdb stores in-frame clones only, minus some. The table shows about 180,000 clones, with around 85% occurring only once. CDR3 length: 14 residues. With 5 bases clipped from V and 5 bases from J, the junction kept 7 bases outside the gene matches. Germline V lookup: CDR1 SNHLY, CDR2 FYNNEI. The receptor was isolated from a man aged 18 to 29 in good health and CMV-seropositive. Material for sequencing was PBMCs. This chain links TRBV2 with TRBJ2-7; 9 bases align to TRBD1. CDR3 in DNA: TGTGCCAGCAGTATGTTGGGACAGGGCAACGAGCAGTACTTC. Its translation is CASSMLGQGNEQYF.